The source of this T cell receptor beta chain is a study of OX40 agonist ivuxolimab in advanced cancers. On this clone: Its antigen is not identified.

TCRdb's table, derived via immunoSEQ multiplex PCR, lists solely in-frame clones and lacks some. The table has roughly 45,000 clones, nearly 80% seen once; the top ten hold 7.9%. Germline V CDR1 and CDR2: MNHEY, SVGAGI. The length of the CDR3 is 13 residues. V dropped 6 bases and J dropped 1 base, with 9 bases sitting between them. Excluded were patients having autoimmune disease history or systemic immunosuppression. General observations from the study: Clones of CD4+ and CD8+ blood T cells grew by week 6 at doses of 0.1 to 3.0 mg/kg.

The specimen was CD4+ or CD8+ T cells sorted from blood, collected in a trial of the OX40 agonist ivuxolimab. This clonotype was obtained from an adult with an advanced solid tumor such as melanoma, head and neck, liver or kidney cancer. The rearrangement links TRBV6-5 to TRBJ1-1; D gene unclear. The CDR3 here is CASSTVRNTEAFF. Written as DNA, the CDR3 is TGTGCCAGCAGCACCGTGCGGAACACTGAAGCTTTCTTT.